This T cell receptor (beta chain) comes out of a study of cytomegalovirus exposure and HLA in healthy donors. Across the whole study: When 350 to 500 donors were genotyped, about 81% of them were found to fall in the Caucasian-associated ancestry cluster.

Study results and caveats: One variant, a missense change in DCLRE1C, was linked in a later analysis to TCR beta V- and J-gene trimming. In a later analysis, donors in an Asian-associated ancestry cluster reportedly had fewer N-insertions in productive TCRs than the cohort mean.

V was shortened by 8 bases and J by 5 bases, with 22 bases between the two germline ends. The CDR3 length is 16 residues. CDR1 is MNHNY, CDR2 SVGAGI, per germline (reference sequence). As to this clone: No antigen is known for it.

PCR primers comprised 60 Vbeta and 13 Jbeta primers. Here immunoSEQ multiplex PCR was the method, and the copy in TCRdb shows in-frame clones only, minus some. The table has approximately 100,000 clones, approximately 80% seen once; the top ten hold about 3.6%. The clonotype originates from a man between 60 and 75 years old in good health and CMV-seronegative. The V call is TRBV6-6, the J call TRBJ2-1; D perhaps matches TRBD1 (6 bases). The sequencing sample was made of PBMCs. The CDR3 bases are TGTGCCAGCCTAGGGGGACGGTACCTCGGTGACAATGAGCAGTTCTTC. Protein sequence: CASLGGRYLGDNEQFF.